Listed below are T cell receptor beta chains from one sample, sequenced in a study of neurological immune-mediated disorders. TCRdb analysed the 5' RACE reads with MiXCR anew, one entry per CDR3 protein. The table records more than 45,000 distinct CDR3 sequences, roughly 3.3% of them present only once. The specimen sequenced was PBMCs. The receptors originated from a woman aged 25-40 years with multiple sclerosis. Each CDR3 is given with its conserved first and last residue. D genes are given only for firm matches. Rows may omit the clone size; those that give it use once, few, many or a size class.

j_call clone_size d_call v_call cdr3_nt cdr3_aa
TRBJ2-1 many . TRBV5-1 TGCGCCAGCAGCTTGGGGATGGGCGATGAGCAGTTCTTC CASSLGMGDEQFF
TRBJ2-7 many . TRBV5-1 TGCGCCAGCAGTCGAAGGGGGGGCTACGAGCAGTACTTC CASSRRGGYEQYF
TRBJ1-1 . . TRBV11-2 TGTGCCAGCAGCCGCGGAGGGACTGGGTTAGTATTCTTT CASSRGGTGLVFF
TRBJ1-1 many . TRBV5-1 TGCGCCAGCAGCTTGGCCGTTTTGGGCAGGGGGAACACTGAAGCTTTCTTT CASSLAVLGRGNTEAFF
TRBJ2-1 many . TRBV7-2 TGTGCCAGCAGCCCCGCGACAGCGTACAATGAGCAGTTCTTC CASSPATAYNEQFF
TRBJ2-7 many . TRBV5-6 TGTGCCAGCAGCTTGCGTTTTAGTCCAGGTCTGGGCGAGCAGTACTTC CASSLRFSPGLGEQYF
TRBJ1-2 many . TRBV9 TGTGCCAGCAGCTCAAACCTCGGTAACTATGGCTACACCTTC CASSSNLGNYGYTF
TRBJ1-1 many . TRBV7-9 TGTGCCAGCAGCTTAGCTGGAGAATCCGCTTTCTTT CASSLAGESAFF
TRBJ1-5 many . TRBV6-2/TRBV6-3 TGTGCCAGCAGCCGGGGCCGGGCCCAGCATTTT CASSRGRAQHF
TRBJ2-4 many TRBD2 TRBV20-1 TGCAGTGTGATGGTTGGACGGAGGTTGGGGGGGTTAGCCAAAAACATTCAGTACTTC CSVMVGRRLGGLAKNIQYF
TRBJ2-3 few TRBD2 TRBV11-2 TGTGCCAGCAGCCATATAGCGGGGGGGCTCACAGATACGCAGTATTTT CASSHIAGGLTDTQYF
TRBJ2-3 . . TRBV20-1 TGCAGTGCTAGAGAAGGTTCCCGAATCACAGATACGCAGTATTTT CSAREGSRITDTQYF
TRBJ1-4 many . TRBV7-2 TGTGCCAGCAGCCCGCTTGCAACTAATGAAAAACTGTTTTTT CASSPLATNEKLFF
TRBJ1-2 many TRBD1 TRBV6-5 TGTGCCAGCCATCAGGACAGGGCAGGGTATGGCTACACCTTC CASHQDRAGYGYTF
TRBJ1-5 many . TRBV12-3/TRBV12-4 TGTGCCAGCAGTCCCGGAGGATACAATCAGCCCCAGCATTTT CASSPGGYNQPQHF
TRBJ1-2 many . TRBV4-1 TGCGCCAGCAGCCAAGGACAGGTCGGCTACACCTTC CASSQGQVGYTF
TRBJ2-7 many . TRBV7-8 TGTGCCAGCAGCCGTAGGGGGGTGTCCTACGAGCAGTACTTC CASSRRGVSYEQYF
TRBJ1-1 many . TRBV12-3/TRBV12-4 TGTGCCAGCAGTTTACTGACGGTGACTGAAGCTTTCTTT CASSLLTVTEAFF
TRBJ1-2 many . TRBV6-1 TGTGCCAGTGTAGACTTTCGCCGAGGGCCCCTTCCCTCCACCTTC CASVDFRRGPLPSTF
TRBJ2-3 many TRBD2 TRBV6-5 TGTGCCAGCAGCCCCACTTTAGCGGGGGGCGGGACAGATACGCAGTATTTT CASSPTLAGGGTDTQYF
TRBJ2-7 many TRBD2 TRBV4-3 TGCGCCAGCAGCCAACTAGCGGGAGTACTCTACGAGCAGTACTTC CASSQLAGVLYEQYF
TRBJ2-7 many TRBD1 TRBV20-1 TGCAGTGCTAGAGAGCCCGGGACAGGCCCAGTTTTGACCTACGAGCAGTACTTC CSAREPGTGPVLTYEQYF
TRBJ2-7 many . TRBV7-6 TGTGCCAGCAGCTTGTTCGGGGGCGAGCAGTACTTC CASSLFGGEQYF
TRBJ2-7 many TRBD2 TRBV6-5 TGTGCCAGCAGACGGACTAGCGGGAGTGAGCAGTACTTC CASRRTSGSEQYF
TRBJ2-1 many . TRBV20-1 TGCAGTGCTCGCCAGATTGGAAGATACAATGAGCAGTTCTTC CSARQIGRYNEQFF
TRBJ1-3 many TRBD1 TRBV7-2 TGTGCCAGCAGCTACGACAGGGAACTGGGAAACACCATATATTTT CASSYDRELGNTIYF
TRBJ1-1 many . TRBV4-1 TGCGCCAGCAGCCAAGTTACGGGGGGCCCTGAAGCTTTCTTT CASSQVTGGPEAFF
TRBJ1-4 many . TRBV29-1 TGCAGCGTTGCGGTAAATACGGAAAAACTGTTTTTT CSVAVNTEKLFF
TRBJ2-3 many TRBD2 TRBV20-1 TGCAGTGCTAACGAGCGGGGTAGCACAGATACGCAGTATTTT CSANERGSTDTQYF
TRBJ2-3 many TRBD2 TRBV15 TGTGCCACCAGCCCTAGCGGGAGTGGCACAGATACGCAGTATTTT CATSPSGSGTDTQYF
TRBJ2-3 many TRBD1 TRBV20-1 TGCAGTGGTGCCAGGGGGCTCCGTAGCACAAGTCAGTATTTT CSGARGLRSTSQYF
TRBJ1-2 many . TRBV5-1 TGCGCCAGCAGCTTGAGTACGGCTAACTATGGCTACACCTTC CASSLSTANYGYTF
TRBJ1-1 few . TRBV18 TGTGCCAGCTCTCAACGGGACACATCAATGAACACTGAAGCTTTCTTT CASSQRDTSMNTEAFF
TRBJ2-3 many . TRBV5-1 TGCGCCAGCAGCAAAGTTTATGAGACAGATACGCAGTATTTT CASSKVYETDTQYF
TRBJ1-1 many . TRBV12-3/TRBV12-4 TGTGCCAGCAGTTTACAGGGTTCGGGCGCTGAAGCTTTCTTT CASSLQGSGAEAFF
TRBJ2-3 many . TRBV21-1 TGTGCCAGCAGCAAAAGGAGCGACACAGATACGCAGTATTTT CASSKRSDTDTQYF
TRBJ2-5 many . TRBV2 TGTGCCAGCAGTGAAGGGGTCCGAGCGGAGACCCAGTACTTC CASSEGVRAETQYF
TRBJ1-1 many . TRBV12-3/TRBV12-4 TGTGCCAGCAGGGCCGATGGGAACACTGAAGCTTTCTTT CASRADGNTEAFF
TRBJ2-1 many . TRBV27 TGTGCCAGCACCCATGGGGGTTCCTACAATGAGCAGTTCTTC CASTHGGSYNEQFF
TRBJ1-5 many . TRBV10-3 TGTGCCATCCAAACAGGGCCAAATCAGCCCCAGCATTTT CAIQTGPNQPQHF
TRBJ2-2 many . TRBV24-1 TGTGCCACCAGTGATAGGGGCCCATGGACTCGCGGAGGCGGGGAGCTGTTTTTT CATSDRGPWTRGGGELFF
TRBJ1-4 many TRBD1 TRBV20-1 TGCAGTGCTAGAGAGCAGGGGGCGCGCGAAAAACTGTTTTTT CSAREQGAREKLFF